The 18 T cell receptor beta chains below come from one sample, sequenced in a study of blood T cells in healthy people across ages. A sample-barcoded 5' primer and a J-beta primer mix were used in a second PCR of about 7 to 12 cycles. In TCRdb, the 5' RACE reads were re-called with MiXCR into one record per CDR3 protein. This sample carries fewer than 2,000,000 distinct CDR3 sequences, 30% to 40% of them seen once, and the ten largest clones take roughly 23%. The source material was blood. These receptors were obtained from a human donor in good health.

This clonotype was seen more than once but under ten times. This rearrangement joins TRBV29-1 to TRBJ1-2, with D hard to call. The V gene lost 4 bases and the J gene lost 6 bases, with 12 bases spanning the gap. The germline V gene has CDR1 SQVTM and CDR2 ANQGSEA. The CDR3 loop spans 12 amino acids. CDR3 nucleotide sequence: TGCAGCGTTGCGGCGGGAACCAATGGCTACACCTTC. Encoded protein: CSVAAGTNGYTF.

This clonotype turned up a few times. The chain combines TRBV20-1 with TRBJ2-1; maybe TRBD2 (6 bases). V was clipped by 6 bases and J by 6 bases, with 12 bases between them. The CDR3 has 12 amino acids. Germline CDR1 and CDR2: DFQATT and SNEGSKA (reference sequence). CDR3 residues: CSARWGVNEQFF. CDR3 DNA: TGCAGTGCCAGGTGGGGGGTCAATGAGCAGTTCTTC.

The CDR3 DNA is TGTGCCAGCAGCTTACGGGTGGGACAGGGGCGGATAGACCTACAAGAGCAGTACTTC. Translation gives CASSLRVGQGRIDLQEQYF. The chain employs TRBV7-9 and TRBJ2-7, with 10 bases that match TRBD1. Trimming took 2 bases from V and 7 from J; bases not matched to a gene: 20. The CDR3 is 19 amino acids. Germline loops: CDR1 SEHNR, CDR2 FQNEAQ (reference sequence).

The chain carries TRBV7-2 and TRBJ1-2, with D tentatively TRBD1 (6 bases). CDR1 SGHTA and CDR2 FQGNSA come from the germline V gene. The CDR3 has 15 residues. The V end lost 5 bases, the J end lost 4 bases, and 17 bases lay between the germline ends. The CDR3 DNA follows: TGTGCCAGCAGCCTCCCAGGAGGACAGTTCTATGGCTACACCTTC. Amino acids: CASSLPGGQFYGYTF.

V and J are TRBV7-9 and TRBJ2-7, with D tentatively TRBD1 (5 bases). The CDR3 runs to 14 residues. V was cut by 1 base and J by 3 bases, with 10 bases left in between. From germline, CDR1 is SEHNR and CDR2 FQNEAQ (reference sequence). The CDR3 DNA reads TGTGCCAGCAGCTTAGTACAGGCCCGCTACGAGCAGTACTTC. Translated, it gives CASSLVQARYEQYF. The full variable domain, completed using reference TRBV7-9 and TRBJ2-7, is DTGVSQNPRHKITKRGQNVTFRCDPISEHNRLYWYRQTLGQGPEFLTYFQNEAQLEKSRLLSDRFSAERPKGSFSTLEIQRTEQGDSAMYLCASSLVQARYEQYFGPGTRLTVT.

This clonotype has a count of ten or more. The CDR3 region is CASSFTGEAPLHF. The CDR3 DNA is TGTGCCAGCAGTTTTACAGGGGAGGCACCCCTCCACTTT. The V and J genes are TRBV7-9 and TRBJ1-6; the match to TRBD1 covers 7 bases. From germline, CDR1 is SEHNR and CDR2 FQNEAQ (reference sequence). The trim removed 6 bases at V and 11 bases at J, leaving 7 bases unmatched. This CDR3 is built from 13 residues.

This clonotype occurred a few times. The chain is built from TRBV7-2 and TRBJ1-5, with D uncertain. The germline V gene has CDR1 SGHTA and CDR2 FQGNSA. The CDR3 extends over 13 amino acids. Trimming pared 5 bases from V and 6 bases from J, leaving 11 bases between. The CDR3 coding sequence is TGTGCCAGCAGCACCACCCCCGGTCAGCCCCAGCATTTT. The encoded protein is CASSTTPGQPQHF.

CDR3 loop: CASSPRDRFYEQYF. The CDR3 coding sequence is TGTGCCAGCAGCCCCCGGGACAGGTTTTACGAGCAGTACTTC. This chain links TRBV7-9 with TRBJ2-7, with 8 nucleotides matching TRBD1. Losses at the gene ends were 5 bases for V and 4 bases for J; bases not matched to a gene: 7. This CDR3 contains 14 residues. Germline lookup yields CDR1 SEHNR and CDR2 FQNEAQ (reference sequence).

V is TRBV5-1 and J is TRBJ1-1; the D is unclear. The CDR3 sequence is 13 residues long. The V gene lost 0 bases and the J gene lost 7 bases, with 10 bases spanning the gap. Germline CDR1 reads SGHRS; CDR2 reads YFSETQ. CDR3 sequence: CASSLEVYSEAFF. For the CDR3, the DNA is TGCGCCAGCAGCTTGGAGGTCTATAGTGAAGCTTTCTTT.

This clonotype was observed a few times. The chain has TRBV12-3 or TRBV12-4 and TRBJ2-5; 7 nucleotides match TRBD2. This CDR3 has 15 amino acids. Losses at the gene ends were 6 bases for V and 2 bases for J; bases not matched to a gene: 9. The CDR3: CASRPRERTQETQYF. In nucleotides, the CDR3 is TGTGCCAGCAGGCCGCGGGAGCGGACTCAAGAGACCCAGTACTTC.

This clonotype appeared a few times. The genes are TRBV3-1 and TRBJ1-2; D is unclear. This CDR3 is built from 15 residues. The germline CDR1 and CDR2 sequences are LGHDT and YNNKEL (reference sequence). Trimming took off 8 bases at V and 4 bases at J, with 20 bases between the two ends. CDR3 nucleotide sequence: TGTGCCAGCTCTTCAAGGAGCCTCGGTGGCTATGGCTACACCTTC. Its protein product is CASSSRSLGGYGYTF.

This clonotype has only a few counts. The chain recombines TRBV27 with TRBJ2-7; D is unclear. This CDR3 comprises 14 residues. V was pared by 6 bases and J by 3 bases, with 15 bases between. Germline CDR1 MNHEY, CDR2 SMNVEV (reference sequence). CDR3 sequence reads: CASSKKGRYYEQYF. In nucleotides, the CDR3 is TGTGCCAGCAGCAAGAAAGGACGGTACTACGAGCAGTACTTC.

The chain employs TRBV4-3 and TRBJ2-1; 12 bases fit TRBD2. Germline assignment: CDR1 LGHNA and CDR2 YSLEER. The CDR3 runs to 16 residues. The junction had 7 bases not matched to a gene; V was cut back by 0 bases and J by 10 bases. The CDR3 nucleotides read TGCGCCAGCAGCCAAGACCTAGCGGGGGGGCTCGAGGAGCAGTTCTTC. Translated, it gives CASSQDLAGGLEEQFF.

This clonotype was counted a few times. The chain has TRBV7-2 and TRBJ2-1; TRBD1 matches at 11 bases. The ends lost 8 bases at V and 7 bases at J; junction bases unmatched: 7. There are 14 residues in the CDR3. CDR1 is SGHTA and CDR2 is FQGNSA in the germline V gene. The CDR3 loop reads CASGPGQGANEQFF. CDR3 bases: TGTGCCAGCGGTCCCGGACAGGGGGCAAATGAGCAGTTCTTC.

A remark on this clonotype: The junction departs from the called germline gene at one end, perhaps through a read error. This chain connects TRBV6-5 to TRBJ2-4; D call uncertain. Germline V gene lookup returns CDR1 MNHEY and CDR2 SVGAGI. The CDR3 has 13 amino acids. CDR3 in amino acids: CASRTGSKDIQYF. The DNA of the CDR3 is TGTGCCAGTCGAACTGGGTCCAAAGACATTCAGTACTTC.

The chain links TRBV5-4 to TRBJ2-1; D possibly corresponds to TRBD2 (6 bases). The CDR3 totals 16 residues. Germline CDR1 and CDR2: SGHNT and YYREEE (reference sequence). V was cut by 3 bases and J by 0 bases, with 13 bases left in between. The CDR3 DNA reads TGTGCCAGCAGCTCCGCCGGGACTTCCTCCTACAATGAGCAGTTCTTC. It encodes CASSSAGTSSYNEQFF.

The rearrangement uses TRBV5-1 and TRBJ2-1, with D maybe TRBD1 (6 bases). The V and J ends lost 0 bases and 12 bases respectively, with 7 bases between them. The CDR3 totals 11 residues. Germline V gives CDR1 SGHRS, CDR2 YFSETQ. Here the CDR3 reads CASSLEDRQFF. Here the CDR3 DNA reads TGCGCCAGCAGCTTGGAGGACAGGCAGTTCTTC.

The CDR3 DNA is TGTGCCAGCACTCTATACTCCTCCTACAATGAGCAGTTCTTC. This encodes CASTLYSSYNEQFF. The chain is built from TRBV12-3 or TRBV12-4 and TRBJ2-1; unclear D gene. The ends were cut back, 7 bases at V and 0 bases at J, with 10 bases in the middle. The CDR3 has 14 amino acids.